Each of the 3 T cell receptor beta chains below was sequenced from the same sample in a study of blood T cell repertoires in COVID-19. Profiling relied on immunoSEQ multiplex PCR, and the TCRdb table lists in-frame clones only, not all of them. The sample includes fewer than 200,000 clones, around nine tenths of them seen just once. Material for sequencing was peripheral blood. The receptors shown here come from a man in his forties with active or convalescent COVID-19.

V and J are TRBV6-6 and TRBJ1-2, with D tentatively TRBD1 (5 bases). Germline values: CDR1 MNHNY, CDR2 SVGAGI (reference sequence). Trimming shortened V by 7 bases and J by 7 bases, and 16 bases separated the two germline ends. This CDR3 has 13 residues. CDR3: CASTGTAGPGYTF. The CDR3 coding sequence is TGTGCCAGCACCGGCACCGCGGGACCTGGCTACACCTTC.

The chain is built from TRBV5-4 and TRBJ2-7; TRBD2 matches at 12 bases. J lost 0 bases, V lost 4 bases, and 5 bases had no gene match. This CDR3 has 16 amino acids. The germline CDR1 and CDR2 sequences are SGHNT and YYREEE (reference sequence). CDR3 loop: CASSRGLAGSSYEQYF. DNA of the CDR3: TGTGCCAGCAGCAGAGGACTAGCGGGGTCCTCCTACGAGCAGTACTTC.

The CDR3, as DNA: TGTGCCAGCAGCTTGGACAGGGCGAACTATGGCTACACCTTC. This sequence encodes CASSLDRANYGYTF. V and J are TRBV5-4 and TRBJ1-2; D might be TRBD1 (6 bases). With 0 bases removed from V and 2 bases from J, the gap between germline ends came to 8 bases. The CDR3 contains 14 residues. Germline V lookup: CDR1 SGHNT, CDR2 YYREEE (reference sequence). Filled out from reference TRBV5-4 and TRBJ1-2, the complete variable domain reads ETGVTQSPTHLIKTRGQQVTLRCSSQSGHNTVSWYQQALGQGPQFIFQYYREEENGRGNFPPRFSGLQFPNYSSELNVNALELDDSALYLCASSLDRANYGYTFGSGTRLTVV.